This T cell receptor beta chain was retrieved from a study of monozygotic twins with inflammatory bowel disease. Study outcomes and limitations: The results supported no single strong signal or clonotype associated with IBD.

TCRdb re-called the 5' RACE reads and shows each CDR3 protein once, DNA omitted. The sample is made up of about 210,000 distinct CDR3 sequences, and the top ten hold roughly 8% of it. In regard to this clonotype: Its antigen is not identified.

CDR1 and CDR2 (germline): LGHNA, YNFKEQ. The CDR3 length is 14 residues. V gene TRBV4-2 combines with J gene TRBJ2-1; TCRdb designates TRBD2, a call that cannot be tested without DNA. The TCR comes from a human donor with ulcerative colitis or Crohn's disease, or a healthy co-twin of an affected twin (not recorded which). Specimen: blood. This CDR3 reads CASSQQRSRDEQFF.